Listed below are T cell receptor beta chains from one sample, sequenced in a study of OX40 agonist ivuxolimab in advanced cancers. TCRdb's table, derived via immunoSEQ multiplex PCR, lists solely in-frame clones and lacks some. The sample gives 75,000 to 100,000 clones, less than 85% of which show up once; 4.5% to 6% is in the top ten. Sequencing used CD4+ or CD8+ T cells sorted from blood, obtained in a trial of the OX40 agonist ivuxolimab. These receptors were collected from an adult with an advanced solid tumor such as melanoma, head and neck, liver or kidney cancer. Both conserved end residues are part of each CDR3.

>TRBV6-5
CASTRGPSSGNTIYF
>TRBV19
CASNGGGLGRNNEQFF
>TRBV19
CASSIRSTVGNQPQHF
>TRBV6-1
CASSGGTTNEKLFF
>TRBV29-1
CSVKGGGTSGPYEQYF
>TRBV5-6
CASSLGGYRSGANVLTF
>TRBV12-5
CASDSRGNTIYF
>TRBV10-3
CAISESGQAAEAFF
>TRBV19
CASSIRRPNYGYTF
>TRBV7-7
CASSSDSTGELFF
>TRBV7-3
CASSWERGNEQFF
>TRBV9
CASSVDWGPGTDTQYF
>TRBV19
CASSMRGGSGNTIYF
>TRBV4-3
CASSQDRPAEAFF
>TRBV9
CASSVGGGNTGELFF
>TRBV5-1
CASSFSRTYEQYF
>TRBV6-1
CASSPDRGLSFF
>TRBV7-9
CASSLEANTGELFF
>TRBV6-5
CASSQREPQHF
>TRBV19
CASSPPGQPQHF
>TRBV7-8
CASSLGGTGPNEKLFF
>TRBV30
CAWSAWDNMNYEQYF